This T cell receptor (beta chain) appears in the sequencing data of a study of blood T cell repertoires in COVID-19. Across the study: The United States, Italy and Spain supplied acute and convalescent COVID-19 samples. In each case, the material was cDNA or gDNA derived from T cells, B-cell-depleted T cells, or PBMCs.

There are a few counts of this clone. Trimming removed 8 bases from V and 10 bases from J, with 15 bases in between. In germline, CDR1 is GTSNPN, CDR2 SVGIG (reference sequence). The CDR3 has 12 residues. Original analysis: Reference gene primer amplification yielded estimated nucleated cell counts. TCRdb's table, derived via immunoSEQ multiplex PCR, lists solely in-frame clones and lacks some. Clone size and the V and J calls come from that table; the DNA yielded D and trimming. The sample yields about 160,000 clones, 78% seen once. Material for sequencing was peripheral blood. The V call is TRBV30, the J call TRBJ1-6; D perhaps matches TRBD1 (6 bases). This receptor was obtained from an elderly woman with acute or convalescent COVID-19. DNA for the CDR3: TGTGCCGGGAACAGGGCTAGATCACCCCTCCACTTT. Translated, it gives CAGNRARSPLHF.